Described below is a single T cell receptor (beta chain) sequence and its context. The sample belongs to a study of control samples from healthy donors and cancer patients. Profiling relied on immunoSEQ multiplex PCR, and the TCRdb table lists in-frame clones only, not all of them. The top ten hold roughly 8.7% of the sample, which has some 130,000 clones, 88% seen once. The CDR3 totals 15 residues. The V end lost 1 base, the J end lost 0 bases, and 9 bases lay between the germline ends. The germline CDR1 and CDR2 sequences are GTSNPN and SVGIG (reference sequence). V gene TRBV30 combines with J gene TRBJ2-2; D possibly corresponds to TRBD1 (6 bases). The sequence was collected from a woman between 25 and 40 years old in good health. Sequenced sample: blood. CDR3 nucleotides: TGTGCCTGGAGTGGGGACAAGTCGAACACCGGGGAGCTGTTTTTT. Translation: CAWSGDKSNTGELFF.